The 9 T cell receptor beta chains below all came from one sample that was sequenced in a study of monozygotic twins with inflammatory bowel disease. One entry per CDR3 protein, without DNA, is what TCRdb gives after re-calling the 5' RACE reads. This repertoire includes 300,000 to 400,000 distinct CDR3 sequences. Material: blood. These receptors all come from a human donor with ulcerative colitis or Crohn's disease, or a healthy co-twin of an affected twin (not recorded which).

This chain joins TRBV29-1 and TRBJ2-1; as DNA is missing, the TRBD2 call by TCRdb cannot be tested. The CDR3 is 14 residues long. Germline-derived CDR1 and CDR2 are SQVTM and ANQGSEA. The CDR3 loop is CRRAWSSSYNEQFF.

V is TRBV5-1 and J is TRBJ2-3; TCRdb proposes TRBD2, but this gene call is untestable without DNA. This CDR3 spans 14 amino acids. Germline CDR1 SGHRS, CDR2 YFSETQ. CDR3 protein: CASSLGTASNTQYF.

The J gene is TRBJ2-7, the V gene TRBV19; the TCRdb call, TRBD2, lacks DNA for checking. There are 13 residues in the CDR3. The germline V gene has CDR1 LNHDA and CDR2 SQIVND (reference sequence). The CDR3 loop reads CASRGLDNYEQYF.

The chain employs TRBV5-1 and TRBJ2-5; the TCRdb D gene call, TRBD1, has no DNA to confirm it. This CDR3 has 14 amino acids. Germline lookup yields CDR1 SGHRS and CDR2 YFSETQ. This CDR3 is CASSSGTQEETQYF.

CDR3 in amino acids: CASSLWPAGGQETQYF. The V gene is TRBV12-3 or TRBV12-4, the J gene TRBJ2-5; TCRdb calls TRBD2, which cannot be checked without DNA. CDR3 size: 16 residues.

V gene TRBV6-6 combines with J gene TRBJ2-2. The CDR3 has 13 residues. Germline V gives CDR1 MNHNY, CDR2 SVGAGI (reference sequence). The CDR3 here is CASSYSITGELFF.

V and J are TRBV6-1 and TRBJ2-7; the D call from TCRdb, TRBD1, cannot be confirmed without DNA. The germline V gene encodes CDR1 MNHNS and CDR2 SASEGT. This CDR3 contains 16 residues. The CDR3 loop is CASRPSDRGHYYEQYF.

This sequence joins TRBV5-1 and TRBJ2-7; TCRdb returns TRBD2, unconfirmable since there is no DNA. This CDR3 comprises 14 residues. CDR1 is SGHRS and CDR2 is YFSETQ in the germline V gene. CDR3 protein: CASSLALAEYEQYF.

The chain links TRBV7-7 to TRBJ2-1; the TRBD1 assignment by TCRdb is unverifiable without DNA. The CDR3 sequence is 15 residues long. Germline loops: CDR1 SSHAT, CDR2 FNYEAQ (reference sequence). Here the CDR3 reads CASSLDGTEYNEQFF.